One and the same sample provided the 17 T cell receptor beta chains below, sequenced in a study of T cells after yellow fever vaccination. TCRdb passed the 5' RACE reads through MiXCR, listing each CDR3 protein once. The sample shows a few hundred thousand distinct CDR3 sequences, 15% to 20% of them seen only once. Specimen: PBMCs, collected 15 days after the yellow fever booster vaccination. All receptors come from a man aged 25 to 45 who received the YFV17D yellow fever vaccine.

The rearrangement links TRBV5-1 to TRBJ2-3; no firm D call. Per germline, CDR1 SGHRS and CDR2 YFSETQ. The length of the CDR3 is 16 residues. V gave up 0 bases and J gave up 0 bases, with 11 bases separating them. CDR3 DNA: TGCGCCAGCAGCTTGGATGGGTCGGCTAGCACAGATACGCAGTATTTT. Its protein product is CASSLDGSASTDTQYF.

V usage is TRBV7-9 and J usage is TRBJ2-1; TRBD2 is a possible D gene (6 bases). V was pared by 4 bases and J by 14 bases, with 21 bases between. From germline, CDR1 is SEHNR and CDR2 FQNEAQ (reference sequence). CDR3 length: 14 amino acids. In DNA, the CDR3 is TGTGCCAGCAGCTCCCCCGGGGGTAGCGGTTCGGAGTTCTTC. Its protein product is CASSSPGGSGSEFF.

The V call is TRBV27, the J call TRBJ2-7; D unclear. This CDR3 contains 16 residues. Looked up from germline, CDR1 is MNHEY and CDR2 is SMNVEV (reference sequence). Trimming removed 0 bases from V and 0 bases from J, with 12 bases in between. The CDR3 DNA is TGTGCCAGCAGTTTATCGTGGAGCACAAGCTCCTACGAGCAGTACTTC. Translated: CASSLSWSTSSYEQYF.

This clonotype was recorded a few times. The chain couples TRBV14 to TRBJ2-1, with D tentatively TRBD1 (8 bases). Germline CDR1 SGHDN, CDR2 FVKESK. The CDR3 runs 13 residues. Trimming left V 6 bases short and J 9 bases short, with 15 bases between. The CDR3 DNA sequence: TGTGCCAGCAGTCCAACAGGGGGGGGTGAGCAGTTCTTC. As protein: CASSPTGGGEQFF. The full variable domain, its missing parts supplied by reference TRBV14 and TRBJ2-1, is EAGVTQFPSHSVIEKGQTVTLRCDPISGHDNLYWYRRVMGKEIKFLLHFVKESKQDESGMPNNRFLAERTGGTYSTLKVQPAELEDSGVYFCASSPTGGGEQFFGPGTRLTVL.

This clonotype was recorded a few times. V is TRBV7-6 and J is TRBJ1-4, with TRBD1 as a possible D gene (5 bases). Trimming left V 4 bases short and J 8 bases short, with 14 bases between. The CDR3 is 14 residues long. The germline V gene has CDR1 SGHVS and CDR2 FNYEAQ. The CDR3 DNA reads TGTGCCAGCAGCTCGGGGCAGTGGGAAGAAAAACTGTTTTTT. It is translated as CASSSGQWEEKLFF.

Comment on this clonotype: The junction shows a germline mismatch at one end, possibly a read error. The J gene is TRBJ2-5, the V gene TRBV18, with TRBD1 matching over 9 bases. This CDR3 is built from 16 residues. Germline V gives CDR1 KGHSH, CDR2 LQKENI. The chain's CDR3 is CASSPSDRGSLETQCF. The DNA for the CDR3 is TGTGCCAGCTCACCTTCCGACAGGGGGTCGTTGGAGACCCAGTGCTTC. The full variable domain, in which reference TRBV18 and TRBJ2-5 provide the parts outside the CDR3, is NAGVMQNPRHLVRRRGQEARLRCSPMKGHSHVYWYRQLPEEGLKFMVYLQKENIIDESGMPKERFSAEFPKEGPSILRIQQVVRGDSAAYFCASSPSDRGSLETQCFGPGTRLLVL.

This chain uses TRBV18 with TRBJ2-7; D possibly matches TRBD1 or TRBD2 (5 bases each). The CDR3 contains 13 residues. Germline-derived CDR1 and CDR2 are KGHSH and LQKENI. Trimming cost V 8 bases and J 5 bases, with 16 bases left between them. The CDR3, as DNA: TGTGCCAGCGTCCGGGACCAAGCCCACGAGCAGTACTTC. The encoded protein is CASVRDQAHEQYF. The full variable domain, with the rest looked up from reference TRBV18 and TRBJ2-7, is NAGVMQNPRHLVRRRGQEARLRCSPMKGHSHVYWYRQLPEEGLKFMVYLQKENIIDESGMPKERFSAEFPKEGPSILRIQQVVRGDSAAYFCASVRDQAHEQYFGPGTRLTVT.

The genes are TRBV7-8 and TRBJ2-3; TRBD2 is a possible D gene (5 bases). The CDR3 has 13 residues. V lost 4 bases and J lost 5, with 10 bases in between. The V gene's germline CDR1 is SGHVS and CDR2 FQNEAQ. The CDR3 loop is CASSSPRGDTQYF. The CDR3 DNA follows: TGTGCCAGCAGCTCCCCCCGGGGAGATACGCAGTATTTT.

This sequence joins TRBV18 and TRBJ2-3, with 7 positions matching TRBD2. Germline-derived CDR1 and CDR2 are KGHSH and LQKENI. V dropped 2 bases and J dropped 2; count of bases not matched to a gene: 10. This CDR3 region has 17 residues. CDR3 region: CASSPYLDGRTTDTQYF. The CDR3 coding sequence is TGTGCCAGCTCACCATATCTGGACGGGAGGACCACAGATACGCAGTATTTT.

The chain is built from TRBV9 and TRBJ1-2, with D unclear. This CDR3 has 15 amino acids. V lost 4 bases, J lost 0 bases, and 13 bases lay in between. Germline lookup yields CDR1 SGDLS and CDR2 YYNGEE. This CDR3 is CASSSRAETNYGYTF. CDR3 coding DNA: TGTGCCAGCAGCTCCCGAGCCGAGACTAACTATGGCTACACCTTC. Looking up the rest from reference TRBV9 and TRBJ1-2 gives the full variable domain: DSGVTQTPKHLITATGQRVTLRCSPRSGDLSVYWYQQSLDQGLQFLIQYYNGEERAKGNILERFSAQQFPDLHSELNLSSLELGDSALYFCASSSRAETNYGYTFGSGTRLTVV.

V is TRBV7-3 and J is TRBJ1-1; no clear D gene. This CDR3 comprises 13 residues. Trimming took off 5 bases at V and 4 bases at J, with 11 bases between the two ends. Germline loops: CDR1 SGHTA, CDR2 FQGTGA. The CDR3, as DNA: TGTGCCAGCAGCCCGGGAGGAGTCACTGAAGCTTTCTTT. Translation: CASSPGGVTEAFF.

The chain combines TRBV7-2 with TRBJ2-7; 9 bases align to TRBD2. This CDR3 is built from 15 residues. Trimming removed 5 bases from V and 6 bases from J; junction bases left unmatched: 11. The germline CDR1 and CDR2 sequences are SGHTA and FQGNSA. The CDR3 reads CASSRGGVRSGEQYF. DNA of the CDR3: TGTGCCAGCAGCCGCGGGGGGGTACGTTCGGGCGAGCAGTACTTC.

This clonotype has only a few counts. This chain uses TRBV28 with TRBJ2-6; no clear D gene. V was trimmed by 8 bases and J by 1 base, leaving 9 bases between them. Germline-derived CDR1 and CDR2 are MDHEN and SYDVKM. The CDR3 totals 14 residues. CDR3 protein: CASLDGSGANVLTF. The CDR3 nucleotides read TGTGCCAGCCTAGACGGATCTGGGGCCAACGTCCTGACTTTC.

The chain has TRBV19 and TRBJ2-3; the match to TRBD1 covers 9 bases. The trim removed 6 bases at V and 4 bases at J, leaving 11 bases unmatched. Germline CDR1 reads LNHDA; CDR2 reads SQIVND (reference sequence). This CDR3 has 16 amino acids. CDR3 in DNA: TGTGCCAGTAGATTAACAGGGGGCGCGGTCCCAGATACGCAGTATTTT. As protein: CASRLTGGAVPDTQYF.

The V and J genes are TRBV7-6 and TRBJ2-6; no clear D. The CDR3 is 15 amino acids. CDR1 and CDR2 (germline): SGHVS, FNYEAQ. Trimming stripped 5 bases from V and 0 bases from J, with 8 bases between. CDR3 region: CASSLGPSGANVLTF. The CDR3 nucleotides read TGTGCCAGCAGCCTCGGGCCCTCTGGGGCCAACGTCCTGACTTTC.

The rearrangement joins TRBV6-5 to TRBJ2-7; maybe TRBD1 (6 bases). V was pared by 0 bases and J by 5 bases, with 14 bases between. CDR3 length equals 15 residues. Germline CDR1 MNHEY, CDR2 SVGAGI. The CDR3 sequence: CASSYSSGVRDEQYF. As DNA, the CDR3 is TGTGCCAGCAGTTACTCTTCAGGGGTGCGGGACGAGCAGTACTTC.

This clonotype was recorded a few times. The chain combines TRBV5-4 with TRBJ1-4; D unresolved. The V gene lost 3 bases and the J gene lost 0 bases, with 18 bases spanning the gap. The germline V gene encodes CDR1 SGHNT and CDR2 YYREEE (reference sequence). This CDR3 contains 18 residues. The CDR3 loop is CASSSLPGLVATNEKLFF. CDR3 DNA sequence: TGTGCCAGCAGCTCGCTGCCGGGCCTCGTTGCAACTAATGAAAAACTGTTTTTT.